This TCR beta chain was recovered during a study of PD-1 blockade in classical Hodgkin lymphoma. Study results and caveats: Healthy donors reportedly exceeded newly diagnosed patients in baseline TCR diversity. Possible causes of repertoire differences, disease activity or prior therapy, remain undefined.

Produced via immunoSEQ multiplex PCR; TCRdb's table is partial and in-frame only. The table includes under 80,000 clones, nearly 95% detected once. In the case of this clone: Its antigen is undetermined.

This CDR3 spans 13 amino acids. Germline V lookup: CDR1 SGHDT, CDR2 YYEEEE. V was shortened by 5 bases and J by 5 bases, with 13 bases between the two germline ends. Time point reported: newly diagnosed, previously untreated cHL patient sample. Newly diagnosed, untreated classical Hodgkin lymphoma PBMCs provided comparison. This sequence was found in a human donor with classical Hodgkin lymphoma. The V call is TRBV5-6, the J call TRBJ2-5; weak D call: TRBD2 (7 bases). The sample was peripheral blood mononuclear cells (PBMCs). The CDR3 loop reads CASRDWGGETQYF. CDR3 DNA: TGTGCCAGCAGGGATTGGGGGGGCGAGACCCAGTACTTC.